The T cell receptor beta chain described here comes from a study of CXCR3 chemokines and chemotherapy response in bladder cancer (dated by TCRdb to 2022 to 2024). Some background on the complete study: The study examined whether intratumoral CXCR3 chemokine system activity predicted chemotherapy response in human bladder cancer.

The method was PCR. The sequencer was an Illumina HiSeq 2500. The public reads were run again by TCRdb, first through fastp at Q25 and then through MiXCR, and only productive beta chains were kept. Identical CDR3 protein sequences are pooled into one entry, listed with their most common genes and DNA. The sample has approximately 2,300 distinct CDR3 sequences on record, less than 8.5% of them singletons. Approximately 33% of the sample is in the top ten clones. Only a few counts were recorded for this clonotype. Which antigen it targets is not known. Base qualities were left out, and no much larger clone turns up one base away. V is shortened by 3 bases, J by 1 base, and the region joining them spans 16 bases. From a lookup of the germline V gene (reference sequence), CDR1 and CDR2 are DFQATT and SNEGSKA. The CDR3 sequence holds 16 residues, the cysteine and phenylalanine included. The entry retains the CDR3 DNA only, 48 bases that are in frame from base 1.

The chain was built from TRBV20-1 and TRBJ2-1, and TRBD1 may be the D gene, going by 6 matching bases. This TCR derives from a human donor with bladder cancer that responded to neoadjuvant chemotherapy. This material was acquired from a patient whose treatment included neoadjuvant chemotherapy. The CDR3 region: CSARDRGRQSYNEQFF. The DNA sequence is TGCAGTGCTAGGGACAGAGGCCGGCAATCCTACAATGAGCAGTTCTTC.